A few counts support the clone carrying this T cell receptor beta chain. Its specificity is not known. The sample belongs to a study of cytomegalovirus exposure and HLA in healthy donors. Study-wide context: Across about 400 genotyped donors, around 80% landed in the Caucasian-associated ancestry cluster.

The PCR contained 60 Vbeta and 13 Jbeta primers. Produced via immunoSEQ multiplex PCR; TCRdb's table is partial and in-frame only. The data contain under 250,000 clones, about three quarters of them singletons. Study observations and caveats: The dataset shows that most TCR sequences were rare, while some public TCRs occurred in many donors. Several of the most significant clusters appeared linked to common viral pathogens, based on a later analysis.

Trimming took 9 bases from V and 4 from J; bases not matched to a gene: 13. The CDR3 is 15 amino acids. The V gene's germline CDR1 is SGHRS and CDR2 YFSETQ. What was sequenced was PBMCs. The receptor was derived from a boy aged 5-17 years in good health and CMV-seronegative. The rearrangement joins TRBV5-1 to TRBJ2-1; TRBD2 matches at 7 bases. The CDR3 spells CATALGGSQYNEQFF. For the CDR3, the DNA is TGCGCCACCGCCCTCGGGGGGTCACAATACAATGAGCAGTTCTTC.